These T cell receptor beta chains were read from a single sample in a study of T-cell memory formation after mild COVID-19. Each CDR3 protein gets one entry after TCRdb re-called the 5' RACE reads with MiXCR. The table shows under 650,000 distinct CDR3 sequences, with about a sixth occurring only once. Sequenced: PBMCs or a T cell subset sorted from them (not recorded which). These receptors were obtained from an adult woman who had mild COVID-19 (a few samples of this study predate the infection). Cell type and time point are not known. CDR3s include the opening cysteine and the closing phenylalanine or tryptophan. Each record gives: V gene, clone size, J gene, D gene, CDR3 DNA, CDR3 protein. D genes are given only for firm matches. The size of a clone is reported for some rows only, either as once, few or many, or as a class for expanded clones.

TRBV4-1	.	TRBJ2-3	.	TGCGCCAGCAGCCCCGGCCATACGCAGTATTTT	CASSPGHTQYF
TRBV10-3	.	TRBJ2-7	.	TGTGCCATCAGTGAGCCTCCGGCGGGGGCGAATGGCGAGCAGTACTTC	CAISEPPAGANGEQYF
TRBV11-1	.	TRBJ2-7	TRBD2	TGTGCCAGCAGCTCTACTAGCGGGCCCTCCTACGAGCAGTACTTC	CASSSTSGPSYEQYF
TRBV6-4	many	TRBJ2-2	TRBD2	TGTGCCAGTAAAGAGCGGGAGAGTGACACCGGGGAGCTGTTTTTT	CASKERESDTGELFF
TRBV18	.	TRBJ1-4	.	TGTGCCAGCCACAGCCGGGGGGCTAATGAAAAACTGTTTTTT	CASHSRGANEKLFF
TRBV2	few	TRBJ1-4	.	TGTGCCAGCAGTGACCCGGGGATCGGGGAACTGTTTTTT	CASSDPGIGELFF
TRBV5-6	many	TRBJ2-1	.	TGTGCCAGCAGTATCCCGGGGGGCGCTTACAATGAGCAGTTCTTC	CASSIPGGAYNEQFF
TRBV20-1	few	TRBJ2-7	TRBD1	TGCAGTGCTAGAGATGTCGGGACAGGGGCCTACGAGCAGTACTTC	CSARDVGTGAYEQYF
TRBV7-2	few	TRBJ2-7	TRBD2	TGTGCCAGCAGCGAGGCGGGAGGCATCTACGAGCAGTACTTC	CASSEAGGIYEQYF
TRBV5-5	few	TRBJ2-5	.	TGTGCCAGCAGCTTGGTGGGCAGGACCTCTCAAGAGACCCAGTACTTC	CASSLVGRTSQETQYF
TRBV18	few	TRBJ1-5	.	TGTGCCAGCTCACCTCGGGCAAGCAATAGCAATCAGCCCCAGCATTTT	CASSPRASNSNQPQHF
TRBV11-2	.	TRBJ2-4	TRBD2	TGTGCCAGCAGCTTTAGCGGGAGTACGGGCAAAAACATTCAGTACTTC	CASSFSGSTGKNIQYF
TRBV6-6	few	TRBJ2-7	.	TGTGCCAGCAGTTACTCGAGGGCCCGGGGGCTCGACGAGCAGTACTTC	CASSYSRARGLDEQYF
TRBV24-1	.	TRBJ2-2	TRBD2	TGTGCCACCAGTGATTTCGGACGGGAGGGCCGGGAAGGGGAGCTGTTTTTT	CATSDFGREGREGELFF
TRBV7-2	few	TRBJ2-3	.	TGTGCCAGCAGCTTAGCTGACGTGGGGGCGCAGTATTTT	CASSLADVGAQYF
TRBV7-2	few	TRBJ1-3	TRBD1	TGTGCCAGCAGCTCGGGACAGGGGGTGGCTGGAAACACCATATATTTT	CASSSGQGVAGNTIYF
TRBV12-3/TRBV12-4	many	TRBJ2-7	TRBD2	TGTGCCAGCAGTCCTCCGGGACTAGTAATTCGGCAGTACTTC	CASSPPGLVIRQYF
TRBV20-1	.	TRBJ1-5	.	TGCAGTGCTAGTTCGCAGGGCTCTGGAAGAAGCAATCAGCCCCAGCATTTT	CSASSQGSGRSNQPQHF
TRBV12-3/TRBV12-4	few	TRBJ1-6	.	TGTGCCAGCAACCTCCGTGGGTGGAATTCACCCCTCCACTTT	CASNLRGWNSPLHF
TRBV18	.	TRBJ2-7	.	TGTGCCAGCTCATCCGGGACACCGGAACAGTACTTC	CASSSGTPEQYF
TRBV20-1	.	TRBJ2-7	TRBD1	TGCAGTGCTAGAGATCCCCTCATCCGGGACAGGGGAGGCGAGCAGTACTTC	CSARDPLIRDRGGEQYF
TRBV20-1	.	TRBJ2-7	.	TGCAGTGCCCTGGCCGCAAGCTCCTACGAGCAGTACTTC	CSALAASSYEQYF
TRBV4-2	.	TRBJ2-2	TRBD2	TGTGCCAGCAGCCCCCTAGGGGTGGCTAGCGGGAGAGGTTTGGACACCGGGGAGCTGTTTTTT	CASSPLGVASGRGLDTGELFF
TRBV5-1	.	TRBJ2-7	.	TGCGCCAGCAGCTTGGACTACCACGCTGGTGGGGAGCAGTACTTC	CASSLDYHAGGEQYF
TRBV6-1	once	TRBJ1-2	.	TGTGCCAGCAGTGAGTCTACGGTAGGGGAGTACACCTTC	CASSESTVGEYTF
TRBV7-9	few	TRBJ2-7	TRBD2	TGTGCCAGCAGCGTTGCTGAAGGACTAGCGACCTACGAGCAGTACTTC	CASSVAEGLATYEQYF
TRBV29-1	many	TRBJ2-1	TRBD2	TGCAGCGTTGACCCTCCAAGTACTAGCGGGTTGTACAATGAGCAGTTCTTC	CSVDPPSTSGLYNEQFF
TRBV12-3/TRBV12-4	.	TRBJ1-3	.	TGTGCCAGCAGCTCCGGGACTCCGGGAAACACCATATATTTT	CASSSGTPGNTIYF
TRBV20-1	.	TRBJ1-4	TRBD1	TGCAGTGCTAGAGATCGGACAGGATTTAATGAAAAACTGTTTTTT	CSARDRTGFNEKLFF
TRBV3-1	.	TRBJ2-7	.	TGTGCCAGCAGCTCCCCCGGGGGCTTGGGGGAGCAGTACTTC	CASSSPGGLGEQYF
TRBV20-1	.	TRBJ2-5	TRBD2	TGCAGTGCTAGAATTAGATCGAGCGGGAGGGCTCTTGTTCAAGAGACCCAGTACTTC	CSARIRSSGRALVQETQYF
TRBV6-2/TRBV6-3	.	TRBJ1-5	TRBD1	TGTGCCAGCAGGCCGACAGGGGCGAGCAATCAGCCCCAGCATTTT	CASRPTGASNQPQHF
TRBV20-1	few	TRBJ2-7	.	TGCAGTGCGGTCCAGGGCTACGAGCAGTACTTC	CSAVQGYEQYF
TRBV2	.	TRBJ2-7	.	TGTGCCAGCAGTGAAATTTTGGGCGGGGGCGTGCAGTACTTC	CASSEILGGGVQYF
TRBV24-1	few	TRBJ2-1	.	TGTGCCACCAGTGATTACCTCGGACAATACAATGAGCAGTTCTTC	CATSDYLGQYNEQFF
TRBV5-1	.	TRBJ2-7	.	TGCGCCAGCAGCTTGGAGCCCGCAAACTCCTACGAGCAGTACTTC	CASSLEPANSYEQYF
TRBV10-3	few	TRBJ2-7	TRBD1	TGTGCCATCAGTGAGTCGTCAGGGGGACGCTACGAGCAGTACTTC	CAISESSGGRYEQYF
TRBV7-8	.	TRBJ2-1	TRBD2	TGTGCCAGCAGCTTAGCGACTCGGACTAGCAGATACAATGAGCAGTTCTTC	CASSLATRTSRYNEQFF
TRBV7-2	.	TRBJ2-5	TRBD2	TGTGCCAGCAGCTACCGAGCGGGGGGTCAAGAGACCCAGTACTTC	CASSYRAGGQETQYF
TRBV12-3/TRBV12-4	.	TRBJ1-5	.	TGTGCCAGCACCCCGACAGGTTCCTATCAGCCCCAGCATTTT	CASTPTGSYQPQHF
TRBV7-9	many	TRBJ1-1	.	TGTGCCAGCAGCCGGGAAGCTGAAGCTTTCTTT	CASSREAEAFF
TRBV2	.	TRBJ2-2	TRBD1	TGTGCCAGCAGTTTGGACAGGGCCACCGGGGAGCTGTTTTTT	CASSLDRATGELFF